These 10 T cell receptor beta chains originate from one sample sequenced in a study of OX40 agonist ivuxolimab in advanced cancers. The method was immunoSEQ multiplex PCR; TCRdb's version includes in-frame clones alone and lacks a portion of them. The repertoire holds approximately 40,000 clones, with more than 80% as singletons. The specimen comprised CD4+ or CD8+ T cells sorted from blood, sampled in a trial of the OX40 agonist ivuxolimab. The receptors stem from an adult with an advanced solid tumor such as melanoma, head and neck, liver or kidney cancer.

This clone was counted a single time. The rearrangement uses TRBV18 and TRBJ1-1; possible D gene TRBD1, 5 bases. The CDR3 is 13 residues long. Germline-derived CDR1 and CDR2 are KGHSH and LQKENI. The V and J ends lost 6 bases and 2 bases respectively, with 10 bases between them. This CDR3 reads CASSTDYNTEAFF. The CDR3 DNA is TGTGCCAGCTCGACAGACTATAACACTGAAGCTTTCTTT.

This clone was counted a single time. The chain is built from TRBV25-1 and TRBJ2-6; weak D call: TRBD1 (5 bases). V lost 5 bases and J 0 bases, leaving 11 bases between the germline ends. CDR1 and CDR2 (germline): MGHDK, SYGVNS. The CDR3 consists of 16 residues. The CDR3 reads CASSPGQSSGANVLTF. CDR3 in DNA: TGTGCCAGCAGTCCTGGACAAAGCTCTGGGGCCAACGTCCTGACTTTC.

The J gene is TRBJ1-5, the V gene TRBV7-9; tentative D call: TRBD1 (5 bases). This CDR3 spans 15 amino acids. V was pared by 1 base and J by 6 bases, with 13 bases between. Germline V lookup: CDR1 SEHNR, CDR2 FQNEAQ (reference sequence). CDR3 in amino acids: CASSLEGRGGQPQHF. The CDR3 DNA reads as TGTGCCAGCAGCTTAGAGGGTAGGGGAGGTCAGCCCCAGCATTTT.

This clone showed up just a few times. V gene TRBV29-1 combines with J gene TRBJ1-1, with 7 bases that match TRBD1. Germline-derived CDR1 and CDR2 are SQVTM and ANQGSEA. Germline trimming cut 4 bases from V and 8 bases from J; bases unmatched to any gene: 4. The length of the CDR3 is 11 residues. The CDR3 coding sequence is TGCAGCGTTGTTGGCAGGGGGGAAGCTTTCTTT. Translation gives CSVVGRGEAFF.

This clone was counted once. This chain connects TRBV28 to TRBJ1-1; unclear D gene. Germline CDR1 MDHEN, CDR2 SYDVKM. Trimming left V 8 bases short and J 6 bases short, with 10 bases between. The length of the CDR3 is 11 residues. Here the CDR3 reads CASGGSAEAFF. DNA of the CDR3: TGTGCCAGCGGAGGATCGGCTGAAGCTTTCTTT.

The count of this clone is one. This rearrangement joins TRBV6-1 to TRBJ2-5; 7 bases agree with TRBD1. CDR1 is MNHNS, CDR2 SASEGT, per germline. The CDR3 length is 14 residues. J was trimmed by 1 base and V by 8 bases; bases with no gene match: 7. The CDR3 bases are TGTGCCAGCGAGACTGGGACAGTCCAAGAGACCCAGTACTTC. Translating it yields CASETGTVQETQYF.

This chain links TRBV6-5 with TRBJ1-6, with D tentatively TRBD1 (5 bases). The CDR3 has 15 residues. Trimming stripped 4 bases from V and 2 bases from J, with 9 bases between. CDR1 MNHEY and CDR2 SVGAGI come from the germline V gene. This chain's CDR3 is CASSSRQPYNSPLHF. CDR3 nucleotide sequence: TGTGCCAGCAGTTCCCGACAGCCCTATAATTCACCCCTCCACTTT.

A single count supports this clone. The V call is TRBV7-8, the J call TRBJ2-1; unclear D gene. This CDR3 contains 13 residues. From germline, CDR1 is SGHVS and CDR2 FQNEAQ. V lost 9 bases and J lost 0, with 9 bases in between. CDR3 sequence (DNA): TGTGCCAGTCAACCGAGCTCCTACAATGAGCAGTTCTTC. This codes for CASQPSSYNEQFF. Using reference TRBV7-8 and TRBJ2-1 for the parts outside the CDR3, the full variable domain is GAGVSQSPRYKVAKRGQDVALRCDPISGHVSLFWYQQALGQGPEFLTYFQNEAQLDKSGLPSDRFFAERPEGSVSTLKIQRTQQEDSAVYLCASQPSSYNEQFFGPGTRLTVL.

The chain has TRBV9 and TRBJ1-6, with a tentative D call TRBD1 (5 bases). Germline CDR1 reads SGDLS; CDR2 reads YYNGEE. V gave up 0 bases and J gave up 7 bases, with 17 bases separating them. This CDR3 comprises 17 residues. CDR3 region: CASSVVIGVPQNSPLHF. In DNA, the CDR3 is TGTGCCAGCAGCGTAGTCATAGGGGTCCCGCAAAATTCACCCCTCCACTTT.

This clone showed up just a few times. The rearrangement joins TRBV13 to TRBJ2-3; 10 bases are shared with TRBD2. Losses at the gene ends were 5 bases for V and 7 bases for J; bases not matched to a gene: 12. The CDR3 consists of 16 residues. CDR1 PRHDT and CDR2 FYEKMQ come from the germline V gene (reference sequence). In DNA, the CDR3 is TGTGCCAGCAGCCCCCGATTTCTAGCGGGGGTGAATACGCAGTATTTT. It encodes CASSPRFLAGVNTQYF.